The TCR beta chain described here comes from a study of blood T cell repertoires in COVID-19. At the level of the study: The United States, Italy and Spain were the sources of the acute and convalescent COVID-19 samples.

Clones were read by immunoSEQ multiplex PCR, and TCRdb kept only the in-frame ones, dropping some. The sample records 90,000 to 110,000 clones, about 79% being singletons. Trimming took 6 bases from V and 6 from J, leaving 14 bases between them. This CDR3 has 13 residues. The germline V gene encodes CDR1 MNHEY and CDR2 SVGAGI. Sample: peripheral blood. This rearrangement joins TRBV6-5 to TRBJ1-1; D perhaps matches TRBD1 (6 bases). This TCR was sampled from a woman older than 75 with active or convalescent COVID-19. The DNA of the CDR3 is TGTGCCAGCAGGCTTACAGGGCTGCCTGAAGCTTTCTTT. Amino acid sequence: CASRLTGLPEAFF.